This entry features one T cell receptor (beta chain) sequence. This specimen comes from a study of cytomegalovirus exposure and HLA in healthy donors. This CDR3 comprises 19 residues. PCR primers comprised 60 Vbeta and 13 Jbeta primers. Authors' data handling: It was a later analysis that counted 83 million or so unique TCR beta chains, of which around 11 million were shared. Some clones are missing from TCRdb's copy, which holds only in-frame ones; the method was immunoSEQ multiplex PCR. That table furnishes V, J and clone size, whereas the DNA furnished D and trimming. Here the sample spans approximately 99,000 clones, approximately 73% being singletons.

The sample taken for sequencing was PBMCs. The receptor's source is a man aged 40-50 years in good health and CMV-seronegative. V gene TRBV1 combines with J gene TRBJ1-6; the D call TRBD1 from the table was never checked on the DNA. TRBV1 is a pseudogene segment. The CDR3 region is CTSSQRRQGESSYNSPLHF. Here the CDR3 DNA reads TGCACCAGCAGCCAAAGACGACAGGGGGAAAGCTCCTATAATTCACCCCTCCACTTT.